The 26 T cell receptor beta chains below all came from one sample that was sequenced in a study of blood T cell repertoires in COVID-19. TCRdb's table, derived via immunoSEQ multiplex PCR, lists solely in-frame clones and lacks some. Altogether some 360,000 clones are present, 89% being singletons, with the ten largest covering roughly 4%. Sequenced input: peripheral blood. The receptors here all came from a woman between 55 and 75 years old with COVID-19, enrolled during active disease.

This chain connects TRBV28 to TRBJ2-7; 9 nucleotides line up with TRBD1. Germline CDR1 is MDHEN and CDR2 is SYDVKM. The V gene end was trimmed by 4 bases and the J gene end by 1 base; junction bases not matched to a gene: 8. This CDR3 has 16 residues. CDR3 region: CASSSAGQGMSYEQYF. The CDR3 DNA reads as TGTGCCAGCAGTTCCGCGGGACAGGGTATGTCCTACGAGCAGTACTTC.

V and J are TRBV3-1 (or the pseudogene TRBV3-2) and TRBJ2-7, with TRBD1 identical over 9 bases. CDR3 length: 15 amino acids. V shed 4 bases and J 3 bases; nucleotides not matched to a gene: 7. CDR1 and CDR2 (germline): LGHDT, YNNKEL (reference sequence). CDR3 region: CASSPGRGQGYEQYF. CDR3 DNA: TGTGCCAGCAGCCCCGGTAGGGGACAGGGCTACGAGCAGTACTTC.

Written as DNA, the CDR3 is TGCGCCAGCAGCTGGGGAGCGGGGCCAGACAATGAGCAGTTCTTC. Protein product: CASSWGAGPDNEQFF. The chain couples TRBV5-1 to TRBJ2-1; 7 nucleotides line up with TRBD2. The V gene's germline CDR1 is SGHRS and CDR2 YFSETQ. CDR3 size: 15 residues. Trimming removed 3 bases from V and 5 bases from J; junction bases left unmatched: 8.

V gene TRBV12-3 or TRBV12-4 combines with J gene TRBJ2-7; perhaps TRBD1 as D (5 bases). V was shortened by 0 bases and J by 4 bases, with 7 bases between the two germline ends. The CDR3 loop spans 13 amino acids. CDR3 residues: CASSLAPGYEQYF. The CDR3 DNA follows: TGTGCCAGCAGTTTAGCGCCAGGGTACGAGCAGTACTTC.

This clone was observed a single time. This chain links TRBV3-1 (or the pseudogene TRBV3-2) with TRBJ1-1; TRBD1 agrees at 8 bases. The CDR3 totals 14 residues. CDR1 and CDR2 (germline): LGHDT, YNNKEL (reference sequence). The V and J ends lost 0 bases and 6 bases, in that order; junction bases with no gene match: 3. CDR3 coding DNA: TGTGCCAGCAGCCAAGAGGACAGGGCTTCTGAAGCTTTCTTT. This codes for CASSQEDRASEAFF.

This rearrangement joins TRBV9 to TRBJ1-3; D remains unclear. V was cut by 5 bases and J by 0 bases, with 6 bases left in between. There are 13 residues in the CDR3. The germline V gene has CDR1 SGDLS and CDR2 YYNGEE. CDR3 sequence reads: CASRGVSGNTIYF. CDR3 in DNA: TGTGCCAGCAGGGGAGTCTCTGGAAACACCATATATTTT.

The chain has TRBV2 and TRBJ1-3; no clear D. The CDR3 totals 14 residues. V lost 9 bases and J lost 0, with 12 bases in between. The V gene's germline CDR1 is SNHLY and CDR2 FYNNEI. CDR3 in DNA: TGTGCCAGGGACGGACTCCTCTCTGGAAACACCATATATTTT. This gives the protein CARDGLLSGNTIYF.

The rearrangement joins TRBV28 to TRBJ1-2; TRBD1 matches at 9 bases. Germline CDR1 is MDHEN and CDR2 is SYDVKM. Trimming cost V 7 bases and J 7 bases; bases outside gene matches: 10. This CDR3 has 14 amino acids. The CDR3 nucleotides read TGTGCCAGCACCGGGACAGGGCGGTATTCTGGCTACACCTTC. Translation: CASTGTGRYSGYTF.

The rearrangement uses TRBV2 and TRBJ1-2; 11 nucleotides match TRBD1. Germline V gene data show CDR1 as SNHLY and CDR2 as FYNNEI. With 8 bases clipped from V and 6 bases from J, the junction kept 5 bases outside the gene matches. The CDR3 loop spans 13 amino acids. This CDR3 is CASGQGAEHGYTF. The DNA of the CDR3 is TGTGCCAGCGGACAGGGGGCGGAGCATGGCTACACCTTC.

CDR3 coding DNA: TGTGCCAGCAGTTCGCTCCGGGACAGAAATCAGCCCCAGCATTTT. Protein product: CASSSLRDRNQPQHF. This chain links TRBV27 with TRBJ1-5; 7 nucleotides agree with TRBD1. Germline loops: CDR1 MNHEY, CDR2 SMNVEV (reference sequence). The CDR3 has 15 amino acids. Unmatched junction bases numbered 7, after V lost 4 bases and J lost 4 bases.

The V and J genes are TRBV15 and TRBJ1-1, with 7 bases fitting TRBD1. The V gene end was trimmed by 4 bases and the J gene end by 3 bases; junction bases not matched to a gene: 8. The CDR3 has 15 residues. Germline V lookup: CDR1 LNHNV, CDR2 YYDKDF (reference sequence). The CDR3 DNA sequence: TGTGCCACCAGCATGCCCCAGCAGGGGGACACTGAAGCTTTCTTT. Its translation is CATSMPQQGDTEAFF. The variable domain in full, with the rest retrieved from reference TRBV15 and TRBJ1-1, is DAMVIQNPRYQVTQFGKPVTLSCSQTLNHNVMYWYQQKSSQAPKLLFHYYDKDFNNEADTPDNFQSRRPNTSFCFLDIRSPGLGDTAMYLCATSMPQQGDTEAFFGQGTRLTVV.

The chain recombines TRBV7-6 with TRBJ2-5; TRBD2 matches 8 bases. From germline, CDR1 is SGHVS and CDR2 FNYEAQ. The trim removed 3 bases at V and 2 bases at J, leaving 5 bases unmatched. The CDR3 is 15 amino acids. The CDR3 loop is CASSLLGGGQETQYF. CDR3 bases: TGTGCCAGCAGCTTGTTAGGCGGGGGGCAAGAGACCCAGTACTTC.

The chain recombines TRBV7-3 with TRBJ2-2, with 10 bases that match TRBD2. The germline gives CDR1 SGHTA, CDR2 FQGTGA. V dropped 2 bases and J dropped 7; count of bases not matched to a gene: 10. CDR3 length: 17 residues. The CDR3 coding sequence is TGTGCCAGCAGCTTACGGCCGGGACTAGCGCGGGGCGGGGAGCTGTTTTTT. The encoded protein is CASSLRPGLARGGELFF.

The chain uses TRBV7-9 and TRBJ2-1; maybe TRBD2 (5 bases). CDR1 and CDR2 from the germline V gene are SEHNR and FQNEAQ (reference sequence). V lost 3 bases and J 9 bases, leaving 15 bases between the germline ends. The CDR3 runs to 14 residues. The CDR3 DNA reads as TGTGCCAGCAGCTTGAGTGGGGAGCACACTGAGCAGTTCTTC. Translating it yields CASSLSGEHTEQFF.

This chain connects TRBV10-3 to TRBJ2-4; D is ambiguous. Per the germline V gene, CDR1 is ENHRY and CDR2 is SYGVKD. This CDR3 contains 15 residues. Between the trimmed V and J ends, which lost 0 bases and 5 bases, there was a span of 11 bases. The CDR3 nucleotides are TGTGCCATCAGTGAGTCGACCCACAGCCAAAACATTCAGTACTTC. It translates to CAISESTHSQNIQYF.

J is TRBJ1-4 and V is TRBV6-6; D is perhaps TRBD1 (5 bases). Trimming left V 6 bases short and J 0 bases short, with 11 bases between. CDR3 length equals 15 residues. In germline, CDR1 is MNHNY, CDR2 SVGAGI (reference sequence). The CDR3 DNA sequence: TGTGCCAGCAGGGCCCAGGGAACAACTAATGAAAAACTGTTTTTT. Translation gives CASRAQGTTNEKLFF.

The chain employs TRBV5-4 and TRBJ2-1; a possible D gene is TRBD2 (6 bases). Looked up from germline, CDR1 is SGHNT and CDR2 is YYREEE (reference sequence). V gave up 4 bases and J gave up 5 bases, with 19 bases separating them. The CDR3 contains 16 residues. CDR3 region: CASSIGGLGSHNEQFF. CDR3 DNA: TGTGCCAGCAGCATAGGAGGGTTAGGTAGCCACAATGAGCAGTTCTTC.

The chain combines TRBV6-4 with TRBJ1-1; the match to TRBD1 covers 9 bases. The germline V gene has CDR1 MRHNA and CDR2 SNTAGT. CDR3 length equals 14 residues. V lost 6 bases, J lost 1 base, and 3 bases stayed unmatched. CDR3 nucleotides: TGTGCCAGCAGACGGACAGGGGAGAACACTGAAGCTTTCTTT. It encodes CASRRTGENTEAFF.

Comments on this clone: A much bigger clone sits one base away, suggesting this may be a read error. The chain uses TRBV15 and TRBJ1-6, with a weak D call TRBD1 (5 bases). This CDR3 has 14 residues. CDR1 LNHNV and CDR2 YYDKDF come from the germline V gene (reference sequence). Trimming cost V 3 bases and J 4 bases, with 7 bases left between them. The CDR3 bases are TGTGCCACCAGCAGGACAGCTTATAATTCACCCCTCCACTTT. It is translated as CATSRTAYNSPLHF.

The chain recombines TRBV6-5 with TRBJ1-6, with D possibly TRBD1 on 5 matching bases. The CDR3 consists of 14 residues. The germline V and J ends were trimmed by 10 bases and 10 bases, with 20 bases remaining between them. The germline CDR1 and CDR2 sequences are MNHEY and SVGAGI. As DNA, the CDR3 is TGTGCCATCGGGACTGTTGCGGTGAGATCACCCCTCCACTTT. The encoded protein is CAIGTVAVRSPLHF.

V and J are TRBV28 and TRBJ1-2; tentative D call: TRBD1 (5 bases). The germline CDR1 and CDR2 sequences are MDHEN and SYDVKM. CDR3 size: 13 residues. Trimming took off 7 bases at V and 5 bases at J, with 14 bases between the two ends. CDR3 in amino acids: CASNWGVRYGYTF. CDR3 nucleotides: TGTGCCAGCAACTGGGGGGTAAGGTATGGCTACACCTTC.

The CDR3 DNA reads as TGTGCCATCACGACCGGACAAACCAACGGTGGCTACACCTTC. Residues: CAITTGQTNGGYTF. The chain recombines TRBV10-3 with TRBJ1-2, with D possibly being TRBD1 (5 bases). Germline CDR1 ENHRY, CDR2 SYGVKD. CDR3 length: 14 amino acids. Trimming removed 7 bases at V and 7 bases at J, with 19 bases between.

The chain links TRBV11-2 to TRBJ2-3; a weak D match, TRBD2 (6 bases). The CDR3 has 16 residues. The V and J ends lost 2 bases and 2 bases respectively, with 14 bases between them. CDR1 is SGHAT, CDR2 FQNNGV, per germline. CDR3 sequence reads: CASSLYQRVVTDTQYF. CDR3 in DNA: TGTGCCAGCAGCTTATACCAGCGGGTGGTCACAGATACGCAGTATTTT.

J is TRBJ1-6 and V is TRBV5-8, with D possibly matching TRBD1 (5 bases). CDR3 size: 16 residues. V lost 5 bases to trimming and J lost 7 bases, with 19 bases between them. CDR1 and CDR2 from the germline V gene are SGHTS and YDEGEE. The CDR3 region is CASSLLTGPTNSPLHF. Here the CDR3 DNA reads TGTGCCAGCAGTTTATTAACAGGCCCAACCAATTCACCCCTCCACTTT.

The V and J genes are TRBV5-4 and TRBJ1-1, with a weak D call TRBD1 (6 bases). The CDR3 contains 14 residues. Trimming cost V 4 bases and J 1 base, with 11 bases left between them. CDR1 SGHNT and CDR2 YYREEE come from the germline V gene (reference sequence). Written as DNA, the CDR3 is TGTGCCAGCAGCCCGGACAGACCGAACACTGAAGCTTTCTTT. Protein: CASSPDRPNTEAFF.

With respect to this clone: This sample also contains other DNA sequences that code for the same CDR3. This chain connects TRBV10-3 to TRBJ2-3; the match to TRBD2 covers 9 bases. Germline assignment: CDR1 ENHRY and CDR2 SYGVKD. The ends lost 6 bases at V and 1 base at J; junction bases unmatched: 2. The CDR3 sequence is 14 residues long. The CDR3 DNA is TGTGCCATCAGCGCTAGCGGGGGCACAGATACGCAGTATTTT. Translated, it gives CAISASGGTDTQYF.